The present entry profiles one TCR beta chain with its context. These data belong to a study of CD8 T cells in Susac syndrome. Reverse transcription of about 0.5 to 1 ug RNA used random hexamers. Via MiXCR, TCRdb re-called the immunoSEQ multiplex PCR reads, giving one row per CDR3 protein. The sample shows some 180,000 distinct CDR3 sequences, less than 95% of them seen only once. The V gene's germline CDR1 is GTSNPN and CDR2 SVGIG (reference sequence). V gave up 1 base and J gave up 2 bases; unmatched junction bases: 8. This CDR3 comprises 16 residues. The chain recombines TRBV30 with TRBJ2-5; TRBD1 matches 9 bases. Sequenced input: CD4+ T cells from PBMCs. The origin of this receptor is a human donor in good health. The CDR3 DNA sequence: TGTGCCTGGAGTGGGCACGGGACAGGGCAGCAAGAGACCCAGTACTTC. This translates into CAWSGHGTGQQETQYF. Drawing the rest from reference TRBV30 and TRBJ2-5, the complete variable domain is SQTIHQWPATLVQPVGSPLSLECTVEGTSNPNLYWYRQAAGRGLQLLFYSVGIGQISSEVPQNLSASRPQDRQFILSSKKLLLSDSGFYLCAWSGHGTGQQETQYFGPGTRLLVL.